This T cell receptor beta chain was identified during a study of CD8+ T cells in alopecia areata listed by TCRdb under 2018. Broadly, across the study: The treated patients, all with moderate-to-severe alopecia areata, were enrolled in an open-label pilot trial of oral tofacitinib given at 5 to 10 mg twice daily. TCRbeta CDR3 regions were amplified by immunoSEQ multiplex PCR with 35 Vbeta forward and 13 Jbeta reverse primers. Scalp clonality was compared among normal scalp (n=4), patchy alopecia areata scalp (n=8), and alopecia totalis/universalis scalp (n=8). Tofacitinib was given for 6 to 18 months, followed by 6 months of follow-up off drug to assess delayed response and recurrence. For the treated patients, the SALT score, which quantifies what percentage of scalp surface area is affected, served as the measure of disease severity. Human TCRbeta sequencing covered scalp tissue and sorted CD4+ and CD8+ peripheral blood T cells from patchy and totalis/universalis alopecia areata patients and healthy controls. The study used high-throughput TCRbeta sequencing to examine T cell clonal expansion in alopecia areata, in both the C3H/HeJ mouse model and human patients. Patients on tofacitinib were biopsied at baseline and after 4 and 24 weeks of treatment, and several of the patients also had a later scalp biopsy. RNA was obtained with the PAXgene miRNA kit for fixed scalp, the miRNeasy kit for PBMCs, and the RNeasy kit for mouse skin. Beyond this particular receptor, the publication reports: Shared TCR sequences between patients were less evident than in mice, which may be partly attributable to HLA diversity in the patient population. Scalp clonality and the number of expanded CD8+ clones among the top 100 scalp clones were significantly decreased by tofacitinib. Resident alphabeta T cells in normal human skin are also sequenced, complicating scalp TCR repertoire analysis, unlike mouse skin dominated by gammadelta T cells. Compared with normal scalp, lesional scalp, particularly in alopecia totalis/universalis, had higher clonality and more expanded CD8+ clones, which suggests antigenic drive. The treated cohort was small, with a single nonresponder, so links between baseline CD8+ expansion and response need larger studies. Many expanded lesional clones persisted in scalp and blood during tofacitinib treatment, which may partly explain relapse after stopping treatment.

Library construction relied on the immunoSEQ multiplex PCR assay. RNA was extracted from all samples and reverse transcribed into cDNA as template for TCR sequencing. First-strand cDNA was synthesized with SuperScript III using a 2:1 mix of oligo-dT and random hexamers. A synthetic immune receptor repertoire was used to gauge amplification bias, and whatever bias remained was removed computationally. Concerning the study's data processing: Raw reads were preprocessed to remove errors, and CDR3 was defined according to IMGT conventions as the region from the conserved cysteine to phenylalanine. To get clonality, Shannon entropy was normalized by log2 of the number of productive unique TCRs and the result was subtracted from 1. Whether scalp clones were CD4 or CD8 was inferred by matching scalp TCRbeta sequences against CD4 and CD8 repertoires sorted from blood. What TCRdb holds here is the immuneACCESS table cut down to in-frame rearrangements. Part of the clones is not present; checked against another copy, under half of the missing clones reflect an unresolved V gene, and the others are unexplained. V, J and clone size are those of that table, while D and trimming were read from the DNA. Recorded for this sample are about 210,000 clones; around three fifths of them occurred a single time. The ten most abundant clones make up 4% to 5% of the sample.

Concerning this clone itself: Its antigen remains undetermined. No base qualities exist here, and no much larger clone lies one base off it.

The sample's time point label, decoded: approximately 4 weeks on oral tofacitinib. Explained via the paper, the treatment or condition label denotes: oral pan-JAK inhibitor, 5-10 mg twice daily. From alopecia areata patients, peripheral blood was collected along with lesional scalp punch biopsies. PBMCs were isolated by density centrifugation and stained for CD3, CD4 and CD8, and CD4+ and CD8+ T cells were sorted on a FACSAria. CDR1 and CDR2 were assigned from the germline V gene as SQVTM and ANQGSEA. Measured from the cysteine to the phenylalanine, the CDR3 is 11 residues long. Of the read, only the CDR3 DNA is kept; its 33 bases are in frame from base 1. Trimming at the junction amounts to 1 base on V and 8 bases on J, and the germline ends lie 8 bases apart.

The sequence joins TRBV29-1 to TRBJ1-2; no D gene is confidently identified. The sequence came from a human donor with alopecia areata. Specimen: CD4+ T cells sorted from blood, collected at week 4, from a patient treated with tofacitinib. CDR3 sequence: CSVEGPMGYTF. Here is the DNA: TGCAGCGTTGAAGGGCCGATGGGCTACACCTTC.